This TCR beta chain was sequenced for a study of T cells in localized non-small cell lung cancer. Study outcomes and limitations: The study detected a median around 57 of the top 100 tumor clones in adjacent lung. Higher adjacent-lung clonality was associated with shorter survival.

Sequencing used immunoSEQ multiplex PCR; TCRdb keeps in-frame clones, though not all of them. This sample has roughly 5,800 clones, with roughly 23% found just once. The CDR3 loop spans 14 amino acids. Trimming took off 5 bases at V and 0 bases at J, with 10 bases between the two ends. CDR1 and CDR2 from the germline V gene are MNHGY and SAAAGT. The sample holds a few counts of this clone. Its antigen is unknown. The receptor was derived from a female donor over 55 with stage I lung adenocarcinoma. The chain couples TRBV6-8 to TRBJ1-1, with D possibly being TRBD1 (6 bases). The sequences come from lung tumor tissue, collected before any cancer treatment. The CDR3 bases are TGTGCCAGCAGTAGACAGGTCCTGAACACTGAAGCTTTCTTT. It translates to CASSRQVLNTEAFF.